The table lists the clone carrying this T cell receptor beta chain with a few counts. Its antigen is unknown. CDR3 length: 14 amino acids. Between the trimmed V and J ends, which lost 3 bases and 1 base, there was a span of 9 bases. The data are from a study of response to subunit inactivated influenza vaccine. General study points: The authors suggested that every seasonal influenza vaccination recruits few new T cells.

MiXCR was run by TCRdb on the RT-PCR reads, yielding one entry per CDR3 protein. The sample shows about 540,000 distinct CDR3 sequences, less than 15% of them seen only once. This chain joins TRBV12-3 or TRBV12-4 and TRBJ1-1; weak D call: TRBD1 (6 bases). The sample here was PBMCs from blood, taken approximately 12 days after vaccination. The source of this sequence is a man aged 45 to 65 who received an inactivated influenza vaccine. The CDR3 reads CASSFPRGNTEAFF. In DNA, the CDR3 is TGTGCCAGCAGTTTCCCCAGGGGGAACACTGAAGCTTTCTTT.